The source of this T cell receptor (beta chain) is a study of blood T cell repertoires in COVID-19. Study at large: Italy, Spain and the United States were the sources of the convalescent and acute COVID-19 samples.

Original analysis: Estimation of nucleated cell counts relied on the amplification of reference gene primers. The repertoire was sequenced with immunoSEQ multiplex PCR; TCRdb's copy has only in-frame clones and lacks some. For V, J and clone size, that table is used; D and trimming come from the DNA. The sample lists approximately 70,000 clones, about 90% seen once, with 5.1% in the top ten. The germline V gene encodes CDR1 SGHRS and CDR2 YFSETQ. The CDR3 totals 15 residues. Trimming stripped 5 bases from V and 3 bases from J, with 14 bases between. This chain uses TRBV5-1 with TRBJ2-2; perhaps TRBD2 as D (5 bases). The sequencing input was peripheral blood. The TCR originated in a human donor in a cohort sampled during active COVID-19. In nucleotides, the CDR3 is TGCGCCAGCAGTCCACGGGTGGAGGACACCGGGGAGCTGTTTTTT. Protein product: CASSPRVEDTGELFF.